This T cell receptor beta chain appears in the sequencing data of a study of identifying expanded T cells in peripheral blood. In regard to this clone: Its target is unknown.

Only in-frame clones appear in the TCRdb table, and some are missing; sequencing was by immunoSEQ multiplex PCR. Counted here are 83,000 or so clones, roughly 90% occurring once; the ten biggest clones make up about 3.9%. This CDR3 spans 13 amino acids. Germline V gene lookup returns CDR1 MDHEN and CDR2 SYDVKM. V was trimmed by 3 bases and J by 8 bases, leaving 10 bases between them. Broader study findings: Over around two and four weeks, about 17 and 20 clones changed, versus around 1.3 between replicates. Variance in clone template counts between roughly two-week samples significantly increased with total template count across all healthy donors.

The sequence derives from a person aged 18 to 75 in good health. The chain employs TRBV28 and TRBJ1-4, with D possibly matching TRBD1 (5 bases). The sequenced sample was blood. CDR3 nucleotide sequence: TGTGCCAGCAGTTTTCAGGGACGCGAAAAACTGTTTTTT. Protein sequence: CASSFQGREKLFF.